This T cell receptor (beta chain) was captured by sequencing in a study of cytomegalovirus exposure and HLA in healthy donors. On the study more broadly: Earlier findings included nearly 120 million unique TCR beta sequences obtained from some 180 million T cells. General observations from the study: TRBV6-2, TRBV6-3 and some other V segments were excluded as indistinguishable.

A multiplex PCR was run with 60 Vbeta primers and 13 Jbeta primers. The data were produced by immunoSEQ multiplex PCR, yet TCRdb's version contains in-frame clones alone and is incomplete. Of 150,000 to 200,000 clones listed, 70% to 80% are singletons. CDR3 size: 18 residues. Germline values: CDR1 MNHEY, CDR2 SMNVEV (reference sequence). V was cut by 6 bases and J by 3 bases, with 24 bases left in between. Comments on this clone: Its target is not known.

The sample was PBMCs. This TCR was sampled from a man younger than 40 in good health and CMV-seronegative. V and J are TRBV27 and TRBJ1-5; maybe TRBD1 (5 bases). This CDR3 is CASSLTGVLGDLNQPQHF. The CDR3 coding sequence is TGTGCCAGCAGCCTCACGGGGGTGCTCGGGGACCTCAATCAGCCCCAGCATTTT.